These 23 T cell receptor beta chains share one sample of origin, sequenced in a study of response to subunit inactivated influenza vaccine. TCRdb re-called the RT-PCR reads through MiXCR, storing one row per CDR3 protein. The profile shows hundreds of thousands of distinct CDR3 sequences, about 25% of them singletons. The sequencing used CD4+ T cells sorted from PBMCs, collected about 5 days after vaccination. The receptors come from a man aged 45-60 years who received an inactivated influenza vaccine.

The sample holds a few counts of this clonotype. The chain uses TRBV7-9 and TRBJ1-2; D is ambiguous. Looked up from germline, CDR1 is SEHNR and CDR2 is FQNEAQ (reference sequence). The CDR3 has 15 amino acids. V lost 5 bases to trimming and J lost 7 bases, with 20 bases between them. The chain's CDR3 is CASSLLGPLRSGYTF. The CDR3 bases are TGTGCCAGCAGCCTGCTCGGTCCCCTAAGGAGTGGCTACACCTTC. The complete variable domain, with remaining parts taken from reference TRBV7-9 and TRBJ1-2, reads DTGVSQNPRHKITKRGQNVTFRCDPISEHNRLYWYRQTLGQGPEFLTYFQNEAQLEKSRLLSDRFSAERPKGSFSTLEIQRTEQGDSAMYLCASSLLGPLRSGYTFGSGTRLTVV.

V usage is TRBV10-3 and J usage is TRBJ2-7, with a tentative D call TRBD1 (6 bases). The CDR3 covers 15 residues. V lost 10 bases to trimming and J lost 0 bases, with 19 bases between them. Per the germline V gene, CDR1 is ENHRY and CDR2 is SYGVKD. This chain's CDR3 is CATRNKQGFSYEQYF. In DNA, the CDR3 is TGTGCCACTCGAAACAAACAGGGCTTCTCCTACGAGCAGTACTTC.

This clonotype was observed many times. The chain is built from TRBV29-1 and TRBJ2-5; 9 bases agree with TRBD1. This CDR3 has 12 amino acids. Looked up from germline, CDR1 is SQVTM and CDR2 is ANQGSEA. V gave up 7 bases and J gave up 5 bases; unmatched junction bases: 5. The CDR3 DNA follows: TGCAGCGCCAGGACAGGGGCGGAGACCCAGTACTTC. This encodes CSARTGAETQYF.

The chain is built from TRBV16 and TRBJ2-5; 9 bases fit TRBD2. Germline CDR1 KGHSY, CDR2 FQNENV. The CDR3 sequence is 17 residues long. The V and J ends lost 5 bases and 2 bases, in that order; junction bases with no gene match: 12. CDR3 residues: CASSRGRGLAYQETQYF. Here the CDR3 DNA reads TGTGCCAGCAGCAGAGGCCGAGGACTAGCGTATCAAGAGACCCAGTACTTC.

The V and J genes are TRBV29-1 and TRBJ2-7; 7 bases agree with TRBD1. CDR1 and CDR2 (germline): SQVTM, ANQGSEA. J lost 5 bases, V lost 4 bases, and 5 bases had no gene match. This CDR3 is built from 12 residues. In DNA, the CDR3 is TGCAGCGTTGGACAGGGCCTAGACGAGCAGTACTTC. It encodes CSVGQGLDEQYF.

CDR3 nucleotides: TGTGCCAGCAGCTTTGCGGGAGGGCGTACCGGGGAGCTGTTTTTT. The encoded protein is CASSFAGGRTGELFF. The chain joins TRBV7-2 to TRBJ2-2; 9 bases agree with TRBD2. The trim removed 3 bases at V and 5 bases at J, leaving 4 bases unmatched. CDR1 and CDR2 from the germline V gene are SGHTA and FQGNSA. CDR3 size: 15 residues.

The genes are TRBV2 and TRBJ1-5, with D perhaps TRBD1 (5 bases). V lost 7 bases and J 4 bases, leaving 8 bases between the germline ends. Germline CDR1 reads SNHLY; CDR2 reads FYNNEI. The CDR3 is 12 residues long. CDR3 sequence (DNA): TGTGCCAGCACCCCAGGGAATCAGCCCCAGCATTTT. It translates to CASTPGNQPQHF.

This clonotype was found a few times. This chain uses TRBV10-3 with TRBJ2-1; possibly TRBD1 for D (6 bases). Germline V gene sequence: CDR1 ENHRY, CDR2 SYGVKD. V was clipped by 10 bases and J by 0 bases, with 16 bases between them. The CDR3 consists of 15 residues. The CDR3 spells CATRAGANSYNEQFF. The DNA of the CDR3 is TGTGCCACTCGGGCAGGGGCCAACTCCTACAATGAGCAGTTCTTC.

The genes are TRBV24-1 and TRBJ2-3, with TRBD2 as a possible D gene (6 bases). V was clipped by 7 bases and J by 6 bases, with 13 bases between them. The CDR3 is made up of 13 amino acids. CDR1 is KGHDR, CDR2 SFDVKD, per germline. The CDR3 DNA sequence: TGTGCCACCAGGGGGCGGGGCCCCGATACGCAGTATTTT. As protein: CATRGRGPDTQYF.

The chain joins TRBV3-1 to TRBJ1-6; 8 bases agree with TRBD1. Germline CDR1 is LGHDT and CDR2 is YNNKEL (reference sequence). There are 16 residues in the CDR3. Germline trimming cut 0 bases from V and 10 bases from J; bases unmatched to any gene: 8. CDR3 amino acids: CASSQDRSRGQSPLHF. CDR3 DNA sequence: TGTGCCAGCAGCCAAGATCGGAGCAGGGGGCAGTCACCCCTCCACTTT.

This clonotype was observed a handful of times. The chain couples TRBV20-1 to TRBJ2-4, with D perhaps matching TRBD1 (6 bases). V was pared by 6 bases and J by 0 bases, with 12 bases between. The CDR3 length is 14 residues. Germline V gives CDR1 DFQATT, CDR2 SNEGSKA (reference sequence). The CDR3 loop reads CSAPGQLAKNIQYF. The CDR3 nucleotides read TGCAGTGCGCCTGGACAGTTAGCCAAAAACATTCAGTACTTC.

The chain is built from TRBV28 and TRBJ2-3, with 9 positions matching TRBD2. The CDR3 extends over 15 amino acids. Germline trimming cut 5 bases from V and 3 bases from J; bases unmatched to any gene: 6. The germline CDR1 and CDR2 sequences are MDHEN and SYDVKM. The CDR3 reads CASSLASGATDTQYF. CDR3 bases: TGTGCCAGCAGTCTAGCTAGCGGGGCAACAGATACGCAGTATTTT.

The chain carries TRBV3-1 and TRBJ2-1; 13 bases are a match to TRBD2. V lost 5 bases, J lost 3 bases, and 4 bases stayed unmatched. This CDR3 has 16 amino acids. CDR1 and CDR2 from the germline V gene are LGHDT and YNNKEL (reference sequence). The DNA of the CDR3 is TGTGCCAGCAGCGAACTAGCGGGGGGGCTCTACAATGAGCAGTTCTTC. Its protein is CASSELAGGLYNEQFF.

This clonotype has more than one count but fewer than ten. V gene TRBV10-3 combines with J gene TRBJ1-4, with 8 positions matching TRBD1. This CDR3 spans 16 amino acids. Losses at the gene ends were 3 bases for V and 10 bases for J; bases not matched to a gene: 13. CDR1 and CDR2 (germline): ENHRY, SYGVKD. The CDR3 sequence is CAISDPPTGEWVKLFF. DNA for the CDR3: TGTGCCATCAGTGACCCCCCGACAGGGGAGTGGGTAAAACTGTTTTTT.

In regard to this clonotype: Lacking the conserved final phenylalanine or tryptophan, this CDR3 likely reflects a read error. The chain combines TRBV5-1 with TRBJ2-5; a weak D match, TRBD1 (5 bases). The germline gives CDR1 SGHRS, CDR2 YFSETQ. Trimming stripped 2 bases from V and 2 bases from J, with 10 bases between. This CDR3 contains 14 residues. The CDR3 reads CASSFRQTQETQYS. CDR3 in DNA: TGCGCCAGCAGCTTCAGACAGACACAAGAGACCCAGTACTCC.

This clonotype was seen a handful of times. V usage is TRBV6-5 and J usage is TRBJ2-7; tentative D call: TRBD2 (6 bases). Germline loops: CDR1 MNHEY, CDR2 SVGAGI. The CDR3 is 16 amino acids. Trimming cost V 5 bases and J 6 bases, with 23 bases left between them. As DNA, the CDR3 is TGTGCCAGCAGTCTACGGTATACGGGACTCCTGAGCGAGCAGTACTTC. Protein product: CASSLRYTGLLSEQYF.

The CDR3 spells CASSLEGQGNSYEQYF. In nucleotides, the CDR3 is TGTGCCAGCAGTTTAGAAGGACAGGGCAACTCCTACGAGCAGTACTTC. This chain joins TRBV6-5 and TRBJ2-7; 8 bases are shared with TRBD1. V lost 4 bases, J lost 0 bases, and 8 bases stayed unmatched. CDR3 length: 16 amino acids. Germline values: CDR1 MNHEY, CDR2 SVGAGI.

This clonotype was observed a handful of times. The CDR3 loop is CAISESKRGGDTQYF. The CDR3 DNA sequence: TGTGCCATCAGTGAGTCGAAGCGGGGTGGGGATACGCAGTATTTT. This chain joins TRBV10-3 and TRBJ2-3, with TRBD2 identical over 7 bases. The CDR3 loop spans 15 amino acids. Germline CDR1 and CDR2: ENHRY and SYGVKD. V trimming: 0 bases; J trimming: 6 bases; junction bases outside the gene matches: 6.

This clonotype is a singleton in its sample. The chain has TRBV5-1 and TRBJ2-5; TRBD1 matches 7 bases. The CDR3 is made up of 13 amino acids. Germline loops: CDR1 SGHRS, CDR2 YFSETQ. J gave up 2 bases and V 5 bases, and 3 bases lay outside the gene matches. The CDR3 bases are TGCGCCAGCAGGACAGGGTTTCAAGAGACCCAGTACTTC. Translated: CASRTGFQETQYF.

This chain joins TRBV24-1 and TRBJ2-1; weak D call: TRBD2 (7 bases). This CDR3 spans 16 amino acids. V dropped 0 bases and J dropped 6 bases, with 14 bases sitting between them. Germline V gives CDR1 KGHDR, CDR2 SFDVKD. CDR3 residues: CATSDLKGGPFNEQFF. In DNA, the CDR3 is TGTGCCACCAGTGATTTGAAGGGGGGGCCTTTCAATGAGCAGTTCTTC.

The V call is TRBV14, the J call TRBJ2-1, with TRBD1 as a possible D gene (6 bases). Per the germline V gene, CDR1 is SGHDN and CDR2 is FVKESK. This CDR3 spans 12 amino acids. Trimming removed 3 bases at V and 10 bases at J, with 10 bases between. CDR3 sequence (DNA): TGTGCCAGCAGCCATGGGGGCTGGGAGCAGTTCTTC. Its translation: CASSHGGWEQFF.

This rearrangement joins TRBV5-4 to TRBJ2-7, with 8 bases aligning to TRBD1. Germline V gene data show CDR1 as SGHNT and CDR2 as YYREEE (reference sequence). This CDR3 contains 15 residues. V lost 2 bases to trimming and J lost 4 bases; unmatched junction nucleotides: 8. This CDR3 is CASSFSGTGRYEQYF. The CDR3 DNA reads TGTGCCAGCAGCTTTTCCGGGACAGGCAGGTACGAGCAGTACTTC.

The CDR3 is CANRDRDYGYTF. As DNA, the CDR3 is TGTGCCAACCGGGACAGGGACTATGGCTACACCTTC. The J gene is TRBJ1-2, the V gene TRBV10-3; 9 bases line up with TRBD1. This CDR3 region has 12 residues. With V trimmed by 10 bases and J by 3 bases, 3 bases remained unmatched. CDR1 is ENHRY and CDR2 is SYGVKD in the germline V gene.